These 30 T cell receptor beta chains were sequenced from one sample in a study of T-cell memory formation after mild COVID-19. MiXCR, run by TCRdb on the 5' RACE reads, gives a single entry per CDR3 protein. The table has about 350,000 distinct CDR3 sequences, roughly an eighth seen once; the top ten hold about 20%. The sequenced sample was PBMCs or a T cell subset sorted from them (not recorded which). The receptor source for this set is a man aged 18 to 30 who had mild COVID-19 (a few samples of this study predate the infection). Cell type and time point are not known.

With respect to this clonotype: Sequence at one end of the junction differs from germline and may be a read error. The genes are TRBV2 and TRBJ1-1; 7 nucleotides agree with TRBD1. Looked up from germline, CDR1 is SNHLY and CDR2 is FYNNEI. The CDR3 runs 10 residues. The CDR3 here is CLTGITEAFF. CDR3 bases: TGCTTGACAGGGATAACTGAAGCTTTCTTT.

The chain uses TRBV7-9 and TRBJ2-5; perhaps TRBD1 as D (5 bases). Trimming took 8 bases from V and 5 from J, leaving 15 bases between them. From germline, CDR1 is SEHNR and CDR2 FQNEAQ (reference sequence). This CDR3 region has 13 residues. CDR3 coding DNA: TGTGCCAGCGGGCCAGGGCAGTGGGAGACCCAGTACTTC. This encodes CASGPGQWETQYF.

The chain links TRBV7-2 to TRBJ2-1; a possible D gene is TRBD2 (5 bases). Trimming took 5 bases from V and 7 from J, leaving 15 bases between them. This CDR3 region has 14 residues. Germline CDR1 is SGHTA and CDR2 is FQGNSA. The CDR3, as DNA: TGTGCCAGCAGCCCCAGGCTCGGGGAGAATGAGCAGTTCTTC. Translated: CASSPRLGENEQFF.

This clonotype was seen only a few times. The chain is built from TRBV7-2 and TRBJ1-1, with 7 bases identical to TRBD1. After removal of 6 bases from V and 1 base from J, the junction contained 8 bases not matched to a gene. Germline V CDR1 and CDR2: SGHTA, FQGNSA. This CDR3 contains 15 residues. The CDR3 loop is CASSPPTGRNTEAFF. CDR3 in DNA: TGTGCCAGCAGTCCTCCGACAGGGAGGAACACTGAAGCTTTCTTT.

The table lists this clonotype with a few counts. V and J are TRBV28 and TRBJ2-7, with TRBD1 identical over 8 bases. The CDR3 is 13 amino acids. Trimming at V came to 3 bases and at J to 7 bases, leaving 5 bases not matched to a gene. The germline V gene has CDR1 MDHEN and CDR2 SYDVKM. The CDR3, as DNA: TGTGCCAGCAGTTTCGGGGACAGGAATGAGCAGTACGTC. This sequence encodes CASSFGDRNEQYV.

In its sample, this clonotype was seen a few times. The gene calls are TRBV5-1 and TRBJ2-6; D is undetermined. This CDR3 region has 16 residues. The germline gives CDR1 SGHRS, CDR2 YFSETQ. V dropped 0 bases and J dropped 0 bases, with 7 bases sitting between them. The CDR3 DNA follows: TGCGCCAGCAGCTTGGTGCGTACCTCTGGGGCCAACGTCCTGACTTTC. It encodes CASSLVRTSGANVLTF.

This clonotype has ten or more counts. The chain joins TRBV4-3 to TRBJ2-1; D gene unclear. V was cut by 0 bases and J by 10 bases, with 19 bases left in between. The CDR3 extends over 16 amino acids. Germline V CDR1 and CDR2: LGHNA, YSLEER. The chain's CDR3 is CASSQERNRLLPEQFF. Here the CDR3 DNA reads TGCGCCAGCAGCCAAGAAAGGAATAGATTACTCCCCGAGCAGTTCTTC.

V usage is TRBV28 and J usage is TRBJ2-7, with a weak D call TRBD2 (5 bases). The CDR3 is 11 amino acids. V was trimmed by 8 bases and J by 3 bases, leaving 8 bases between them. Germline assignment: CDR1 MDHEN and CDR2 SYDVKM. The CDR3, as DNA: TGTGCCAGCGGCCGGGGCTACGAGCAGTACGTC. Protein: CASGRGYEQYV.

This rearrangement joins TRBV5-1 to TRBJ2-7, with a tentative D call TRBD1 (5 bases). Germline V CDR1 and CDR2: SGHRS, YFSETQ. The CDR3 has 15 residues. Trimming stripped 4 bases from V and 4 bases from J, with 18 bases between. The CDR3 DNA sequence: TGCGCCAGCAGCATAACACAGGCTCCCGAATACGAGCAGTACTTC. It yields the protein CASSITQAPEYEQYF.

The chain couples TRBV28 to TRBJ2-7, with D perhaps TRBD1 or TRBD2 (5 bases each). V was clipped by 2 bases and J by 5 bases, with 10 bases between them. From germline, CDR1 is MDHEN and CDR2 SYDVKM. This CDR3 spans 13 amino acids. CDR3 in amino acids: CASSLDLGDEQYV. CDR3 coding DNA: TGTGCCAGCAGTTTAGACTTGGGGGACGAGCAGTACGTC.

This clonotype appeared a few times. The genes are TRBV6-5 and TRBJ2-1; TRBD2 matches 11 bases. The CDR3 contains 14 residues. J gave up 10 bases and V 7 bases, and 9 bases lay outside the gene matches. CDR1 and CDR2 from the germline V gene are MNHEY and SVGAGI. Here the CDR3 reads CASMLAGGPGEQFF. CDR3 nucleotides: TGTGCCAGCATGTTAGCGGGGGGGCCAGGGGAGCAGTTCTTC.

This clonotype was observed a few times. The chain links TRBV7-2 to TRBJ1-6; D uncertain. This CDR3 has 16 residues. Germline CDR1 and CDR2: SGHTA and FQGNSA. Between the trimmed V and J ends, which lost 5 bases and 0 bases, there was a span of 11 bases. This CDR3 reads CASSPFESSYNSPLHF. The DNA for the CDR3 is TGTGCCAGCAGCCCGTTCGAGAGCTCCTATAATTCACCCCTCCACTTT.

The chain links TRBV5-6 to TRBJ2-3; D call uncertain. Germline V gives CDR1 SGHDT, CDR2 YYEEEE. CDR3 length: 12 residues. Trimming removed 5 bases from V and 4 bases from J, with 8 bases in between. CDR3 sequence reads: CASRSSPDTQYF. CDR3 sequence (DNA): TGTGCCAGCAGAAGCAGCCCAGATACGCAGTATTTT.

In its sample, this clonotype was seen a few times. V and J are TRBV5-1 and TRBJ2-5; 8 nucleotides match TRBD2. The CDR3 has 18 residues. Germline V lookup: CDR1 SGHRS, CDR2 YFSETQ. Trimming cost V 6 bases and J 1 base; bases outside gene matches: 17. CDR3 coding DNA: TGCGCCAGCACCTTCGGGGCCACTAGCGGAGGCCTCCAAGAGACCCAGTACTTC. It translates to CASTFGATSGGLQETQYF. Using reference TRBV5-1 and TRBJ2-5 for the parts outside the CDR3, the full variable domain is KAGVTQTPRYLIKTRGQQVTLSCSPISGHRSVSWYQQTPGQGLQFLFEYFSETQRNKGNFPGRFSGRQFSNSRSEMNVSTLELGDSALYLCASTFGATSGGLQETQYFGPGTRLLVL.

This clonotype turned up a few times. The CDR3 DNA reads TGCGCCAGCAGCCCGGATGGACAGGTATACACTGAAGCTTTCTTT. It codes for CASSPDGQVYTEAFF. The chain is built from TRBV5-1 and TRBJ1-1, with TRBD1 identical over 7 bases. This CDR3 spans 15 amino acids. V was clipped by 4 bases and J by 3 bases; unmatched bases: 9. CDR1 is SGHRS and CDR2 is YFSETQ in the germline V gene.

This clonotype has a handful of counts. V usage is TRBV2 and J usage is TRBJ1-5, with 7 nucleotides matching TRBD1. From germline, CDR1 is SNHLY and CDR2 FYNNEI. With 6 bases clipped from V and 4 bases from J, the junction kept 6 bases outside the gene matches. The CDR3 totals 14 residues. The CDR3 sequence: CASRTGQRNQPQHF. The CDR3 DNA follows: TGTGCCAGCAGGACGGGACAGAGGAATCAGCCCCAGCATTTT.

Only a few counts were recorded for this clonotype. CDR3 sequence reads: CAISERTGNTGELFF. CDR3 DNA: TGTGCCATCAGTGAGAGGACAGGTAACACCGGGGAGCTGTTTTTT. The chain joins TRBV10-3 to TRBJ2-2; 7 bases align to TRBD1. Unmatched junction bases numbered 2, after V lost 2 bases and J lost 2 bases. Germline assignment: CDR1 ENHRY and CDR2 SYGVKD. CDR3 size: 15 residues.

The genes are TRBV7-6 and TRBJ1-5, with 7 positions matching TRBD1. The J segment lost 3 bases and the V segment lost 5 bases, leaving 10 bases of the junction unmatched. CDR3 length: 16 residues. The germline gives CDR1 SGHVS, CDR2 FNYEAQ. The chain's CDR3 is CASSRTPGQFNQPQHF. CDR3 bases: TGTGCCAGCAGCCGTACACCGGGACAGTTCAATCAGCCCCAGCATTTT.

There are a few counts of this clonotype. The chain uses TRBV7-2 and TRBJ2-7; D gene ambiguous. V gave up 3 bases and J gave up 1 base, with 7 bases separating them. The CDR3 is made up of 13 amino acids. CDR1 is SGHTA, CDR2 FQGNSA, per germline. Written as DNA, the CDR3 is TGTGCCAGCAGCTTCCATATTTCCTACGAGCAGTACGTC. This sequence encodes CASSFHISYEQYV.

This clonotype was detected only a few times. V is TRBV2 and J is TRBJ2-3; TRBD2 matches 8 bases. Germline trimming cut 5 bases from V and 2 bases from J; bases unmatched to any gene: 3. The germline CDR1 and CDR2 sequences are SNHLY and FYNNEI. CDR3 length: 14 amino acids. The CDR3 protein is CASSSLAVTDTQYF. CDR3 coding DNA: TGTGCCAGCAGTTCACTAGCGGTCACAGATACGCAGTATTTT.

This clonotype was picked up a small number of times. V gene TRBV7-7 combines with J gene TRBJ2-7; D is uncertain. Trimming shortened V by 1 base and J by 7 bases, and 11 bases separated the two germline ends. This CDR3 is built from 13 residues. CDR1 is SSHAT, CDR2 FNYEAQ, per germline (reference sequence). The CDR3 region is CASSLGSLQEQYF. The CDR3 bases are TGTGCCAGCAGCTTAGGTAGCCTGCAAGAGCAGTACTTC.

This clonotype was recorded a few times. The rearrangement uses TRBV6-1 and TRBJ2-2, with D possibly matching TRBD1 (5 bases). Looked up from germline, CDR1 is MNHNS and CDR2 is SASEGT. Trimming stripped 4 bases from V and 0 bases from J, with 9 bases between. The CDR3 covers 15 residues. Here the CDR3 DNA reads TGTGCCAGCAGTGTACAGGCCTCGAACACCGGGGAGCTGTTTTTT. Translation gives CASSVQASNTGELFF.

DNA for the CDR3: TGTGCCAGCAGTACCACTATCCGCTACACCTTC. Translated: CASSTTIRYTF. V and J are TRBV2 and TRBJ1-2, with D hard to call. CDR1 is SNHLY and CDR2 is FYNNEI in the germline V gene. The CDR3 sequence is 11 residues long. Trimming took 5 bases from V and 9 from J, leaving 10 bases between them.

The V gene is TRBV7-2, the J gene TRBJ2-3; D may be TRBD2 (6 bases). Trimming took 3 bases from V and 6 from J, leaving 16 bases between them. CDR3 length equals 15 residues. CDR1 and CDR2 from the germline V gene are SGHTA and FQGNSA. CDR3 nucleotides: TGTGCCAGCAGCTTTCCCCGGGACTCTACGGATACGCAGTATTTT. Its translation: CASSFPRDSTDTQYF. The full variable domain, in which reference TRBV7-2 and TRBJ2-3 provide the parts outside the CDR3, is GAGVSQSPSNKVTEKGKDVELRCDPISGHTALYWYRQSLGQGLEFLIYFQGNSAPDKSGLPSDRFSAERTGGSVSTLTIQRTQQEDSAVYLCASSFPRDSTDTQYFGPGTRLTVL.

This clonotype came up many times. The V and J genes are TRBV7-2 and TRBJ1-2; D remains ambiguous. CDR3 length: 16 amino acids. Trimming pared 0 bases from V and 0 bases from J, leaving 11 bases between. Germline values: CDR1 SGHTA, CDR2 FQGNSA. The CDR3 bases are TGTGCCAGCAGCTTAGCAGCGACTCGAGCTAACTATGGCTACACCTTC. Translation: CASSLAATRANYGYTF. Combining the CDR3 with reference TRBV7-2 and TRBJ1-2 gives the whole variable domain GAGVSQSPSNKVTEKGKDVELRCDPISGHTALYWYRQSLGQGLEFLIYFQGNSAPDKSGLPSDRFSAERTGGSVSTLTIQRTQQEDSAVYLCASSLAATRANYGYTFGSGTRLTVV.

The rearrangement uses TRBV4-1 and TRBJ1-3, with a weak D call TRBD1 (5 bases). CDR3 length: 17 amino acids. The V gene lost 5 bases and the J gene lost 3 bases, with 20 bases spanning the gap. The germline gives CDR1 MGHRA, CDR2 YSYEKL. For the CDR3, the DNA is TGCGCCAGCAGCACCAACCCCGCAGGCGGGGGTGGAAACACCATATATTTT. Amino acids: CASSTNPAGGGGNTIYF.

This clonotype came up a few times. The chain carries TRBV4-1 and TRBJ1-4; unclear D gene. The CDR3 sequence is 16 residues long. The V end was cut by 1 base, the J end by 0 bases, with 9 bases between. Germline CDR1 is MGHRA and CDR2 is YSYEKL. The chain's CDR3 is CASSQGRAATNEKLFF. CDR3 nucleotide sequence: TGCGCCAGCAGCCAAGGCCGGGCGGCAACTAATGAAAAACTGTTTTTT.

This clonotype appeared a few times. This chain links TRBV7-9 with TRBJ2-7, with TRBD2 as a possible D gene (7 bases). Germline-derived CDR1 and CDR2 are SEHNR and FQNEAQ (reference sequence). Deletions cut 5 bases from V and 5 bases from J, with 19 bases between. The CDR3 covers 15 residues. CDR3 in amino acids: CASSPTDGGPNEQYV. CDR3 bases: TGTGCCAGCAGCCCAACGGACGGGGGGCCTAACGAGCAGTACGTC.

This clonotype was detected a few times. J is TRBJ1-6 and V is TRBV29-1, with TRBD1 matching 11 bases. The CDR3 has 13 amino acids. V lost 4 bases, J lost 10 bases, and 3 bases stayed unmatched. Germline V lookup: CDR1 SQVTM, CDR2 ANQGSEA. CDR3 protein: CSVGDRGLSPLHF. The CDR3 DNA reads as TGCAGCGTTGGGGACAGGGGGTTATCACCCCTCCACTTT.

The chain combines TRBV6-5 with TRBJ2-2, with 7 bases that match TRBD2. The junction had 6 bases not matched to a gene; V was cut back by 4 bases and J by 4 bases. This CDR3 contains 15 residues. Germline V gene sequence: CDR1 MNHEY, CDR2 SVGAGI. Written as DNA, the CDR3 is TGTGCCAGCAGTTTATCCGGGGGGTTCACCGGGGAGCTGTTTTTT. This encodes CASSLSGGFTGELFF.